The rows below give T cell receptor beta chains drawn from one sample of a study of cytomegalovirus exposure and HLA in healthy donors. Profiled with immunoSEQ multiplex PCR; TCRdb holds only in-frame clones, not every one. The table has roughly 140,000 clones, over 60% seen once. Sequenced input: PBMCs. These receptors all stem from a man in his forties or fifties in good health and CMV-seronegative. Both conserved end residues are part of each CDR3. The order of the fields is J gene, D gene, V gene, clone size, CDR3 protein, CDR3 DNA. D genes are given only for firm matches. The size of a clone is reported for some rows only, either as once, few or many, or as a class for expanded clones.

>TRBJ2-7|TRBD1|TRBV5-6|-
CASRAGTGMYEQYF
TGTGCCAGCAGGGCCGGGACAGGGATGTACGAGCAGTACTTC
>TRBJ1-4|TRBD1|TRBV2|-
CASRAGTGDWEKLFF
TGTGCCAGCAGGGCGGGGACAGGGGATTGGGAAAAACTGTTTTTT
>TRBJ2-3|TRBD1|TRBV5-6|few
CASSLGTGWDTQYF
TGTGCCAGCAGCTTGGGGACAGGGTGGGATACGCAGTATTTT
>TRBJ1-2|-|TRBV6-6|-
CASSLDRTYNYGYTF
TGTGCCAGCAGTCTCGACAGGACGTATAACTATGGCTACACCTTC
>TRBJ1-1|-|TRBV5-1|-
CASSFGGGVSGTEAFF
TGCGCCAGCAGCTTCGGGGGTGGAGTTTCGGGAACTGAAGCTTTCTTT
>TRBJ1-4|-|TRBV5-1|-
CASSFGDWAHNEKLFF
TGCGCCAGCAGCTTTGGGGACTGGGCGCATAATGAAAAACTGTTTTTT
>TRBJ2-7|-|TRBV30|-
CAWTFIRGGGYEQYF
TGTGCCTGGACCTTCATAAGGGGCGGTGGATACGAGCAGTACTTC
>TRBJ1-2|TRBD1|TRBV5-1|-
CASSTDREGGYPF
TGCGCCAGCAGCACCGACAGGGAAGGTGGCTACCCCTTC
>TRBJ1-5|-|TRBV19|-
CASKVGLTNQPQHF
TGTGCCAGTAAAGTAGGTCTGACAAATCAGCCCCAGCATTTT
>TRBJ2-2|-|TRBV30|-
CAWSVVLRLTGELFF
TGTGCCTGGAGTGTCGTTTTGCGGTTGACCGGGGAGCTGTTTTTT
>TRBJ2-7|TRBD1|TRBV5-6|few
CASSLLQGDFYEQYF
TGTGCCAGCAGCTTGTTACAGGGGGATTTCTACGAGCAGTACTTC
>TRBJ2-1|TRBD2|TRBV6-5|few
CASSYFTSGSSEQFF
TGTGCCAGCAGTTACTTCACTAGCGGGAGTAGTGAGCAGTTCTTC
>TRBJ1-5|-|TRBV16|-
CASSQYTQPQHF
TGTGCCAGCAGCCAATACACTCAGCCCCAGCATTTT
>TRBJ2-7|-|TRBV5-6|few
CASSFATNPSYEQYF
TGTGCCAGCAGCTTTGCAACAAACCCTTCCTACGAGCAGTACTTC
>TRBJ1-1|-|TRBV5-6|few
CASSLFPEGGTEAFF
TGTGCCAGCAGCTTGTTTCCTGAGGGCGGCACTGAAGCTTTCTTT
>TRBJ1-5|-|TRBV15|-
CATSRRTGTSDQPQHF
TGTGCCACCAGCAGACGAACAGGGACTAGCGATCAGCCCCAGCATTTT